The table lists the clone carrying this T cell receptor (beta chain) with a count of one. The antigen remains undetermined. The data originate from a study of STAT3 mutations in large granular lymphocyte leukemia. Whole-study results and caveats: After therapy, 6 of 18 patients switched clonotypes, all new clones STAT3 wild type. Sampling intervals varied between patients and samples. Every T-cell large granular lymphocyte leukemia patient had at least one immunodominant TCR beta clonotype. Persisting codominant clonotypes may have hidden a small pathogenic clone.

Some clones are missing from TCRdb's copy, which holds only in-frame ones; the method was immunoSEQ multiplex PCR. The sample yields some 30,000 clones, about three quarters seen once. The source of this sequence is a woman aged 45-60 years with T-cell large granular lymphocyte leukemia. Some clones in this sample may be carry-over from other donors' samples. The specimen sequenced was peripheral blood mononuclear cells.

The CDR3 DNA is TGTGCCAGCAGCCCCGGGCAGGGATTGTACGAGCAGTACTTC. Protein: CASSPGQGLYEQYF. V is TRBV7-9 and J is TRBJ2-7; the D gene is possibly TRBD1 (5 bases). The CDR3 covers 14 residues. Trimming stripped 5 bases from V and 4 bases from J, with 15 bases between. Germline-derived CDR1 and CDR2 are SEHNR and FQNEAQ (reference sequence).